This T cell receptor (beta chain) was documented in a study of post-analysis software for immune sequencing data. Study-level findings and limits: Controls had lower frequencies than patients of about five TRBV segments, which included TRBV5-6, TRBV5-1 and TRBV20-1.

Prepared libraries of TCR beta cDNA carried unique molecular identifiers. TCRdb used MiXCR to reprocess the PCR reads, holding one entry per CDR3 protein. The profile shows a few hundred thousand distinct CDR3 sequences, roughly 38% of them singletons. On this clonotype: Its antigen remains unknown.

CDR3 length: 14 residues. V lost 6 bases and J lost 3, with 12 bases in between. The clonotype was recovered from a girl aged 2-10 years with multiple sclerosis. V gene TRBV12-3 or TRBV12-4 combines with J gene TRBJ2-1; D ambiguous. The sample was blood. This chain's CDR3 is CASSRSPYYNEQFF. CDR3 sequence (DNA): TGTGCCAGCAGCCGATCGCCCTACTACAATGAGCAGTTCTTC.